The 10 T cell receptor beta chains reported below all come from one sample, sequenced in a study of blood T cells in healthy people across ages. Through a sample-barcoded 5' primer and a J-beta primer mix, a second PCR was run for roughly 6 to 11 cycles. TCRdb processed the 5' RACE reads anew with MiXCR; each CDR3 protein has one entry. The data show a few hundred thousand distinct CDR3 sequences, with 27% seen just once and about 18% held by the top ten. Sequences were obtained from blood. Every receptor here comes from a woman between 65 and 79 years old in good health.

The rearrangement links TRBV6-5 to TRBJ2-5, with D unclear. TRBJ2-7 explains the end of the DNA better; the J call may be wrong. This CDR3 has 13 amino acids. In germline, CDR1 is MNHEY, CDR2 SVGAGI. CDR3 sequence reads: CASSYRLGYEQYF. The CDR3, as DNA: TGTGCCAGCAGTTACCGGTTGGGCTACGAGCAGTACTTC.

CDR3 sequence: CASRSLESTDTQYF. The CDR3 bases are TGTGCCAGCAGGTCACTAGAGAGCACAGATACGCAGTATTTT. This chain joins TRBV28 and TRBJ2-3; weak D call: TRBD2 (5 bases). V lost 6 bases, J lost 0 bases, and 10 bases lay in between. The CDR3 length is 14 residues. CDR1 is MDHEN, CDR2 SYDVKM, per germline.

The V and J genes are TRBV5-1 and TRBJ2-5; maybe TRBD2 (6 bases). The CDR3 is 14 residues long. Deletions cut 0 bases from V and 6 bases from J, with 12 bases between. CDR1 is SGHRS and CDR2 is YFSETQ in the germline V gene. The CDR3 coding sequence is TGCGCCAGCAGCTTGGAGGGAGGAGGGAAGACCCAGTACTTC. It encodes CASSLEGGGKTQYF.

There are a few counts of this clonotype. The junction shows a germline mismatch at one end, possibly a read error. V gene TRBV7-8 combines with J gene TRBJ2-1; D is perhaps TRBD1 (6 bases). Per the germline V gene, CDR1 is SGHVS and CDR2 is FQNEAQ. This CDR3 region has 14 residues. The CDR3 spells CACSPGELGDEQFF. The CDR3 DNA follows: TGTGCCTGCAGCCCAGGGGAATTAGGGGATGAGCAGTTCTTC.

This clonotype was observed a few times. CDR3 amino acids: CASSPLSGGQFREQFF. The CDR3 coding sequence is TGTGCCAGCAGTCCTCTTAGCGGGGGGCAATTCAGGGAGCAGTTCTTC. The V gene is TRBV12-3 or TRBV12-4, the J gene TRBJ2-1, with 10 bases matching TRBD2. The V and J ends lost 5 bases and 10 bases, in that order; junction bases with no gene match: 14. The CDR3 is 16 residues long.

This clonotype was counted only a few times. The rearrangement uses TRBV6-6 and TRBJ1-4; D possibly corresponds to TRBD1 (5 bases). V was shortened by 8 bases and J by 4 bases, with 11 bases between the two germline ends. Germline V gene data show CDR1 as MNHNY and CDR2 as SVGAGI (reference sequence). The CDR3 length is 13 residues. The CDR3: CASQDRNNEKLFF. The CDR3 DNA sequence: TGTGCCAGCCAAGACAGAAATAATGAAAAACTGTTTTTT.

The chain joins TRBV5-1 to TRBJ1-1; 10 bases map to TRBD1. Germline lookup yields CDR1 SGHRS and CDR2 YFSETQ. With V trimmed by 5 bases and J by 9 bases, 13 bases remained unmatched. There are 15 residues in the CDR3. The CDR3 DNA is TGCGCCAGCAGACCCGGGACAGGGGTATACTCCAAAGCTTTCTTT. Translating gives CASRPGTGVYSKAFF.

This chain links TRBV6-5 with TRBJ2-1, with 12 bases aligning to TRBD1. This CDR3 has 16 amino acids. Germline V gene sequence: CDR1 MNHEY, CDR2 SVGAGI. The V gene end was trimmed by 0 bases and the J gene end by 10 bases; junction bases not matched to a gene: 7. CDR3 sequence: CASSYSGTGGQYEQFF. CDR3 DNA: TGTGCCAGCAGTTACTCCGGGACAGGGGGCCAGTACGAGCAGTTCTTC.

This clonotype turned up a few times. This chain uses TRBV7-2 with TRBJ1-4; 7 positions agree with TRBD1. Germline CDR1 and CDR2: SGHTA and FQGNSA. J gave up 1 base and V 4 bases, and 3 bases lay outside the gene matches. The CDR3 length is 15 residues. CDR3 sequence: CASSYRGGTNEKLFF. The CDR3, as DNA: TGTGCCAGCAGCTACAGGGGAGGAACTAATGAAAAACTGTTTTTT. Drawing the rest from reference TRBV7-2 and TRBJ1-4, the complete variable domain is GAGVSQSPSNKVTEKGKDVELRCDPISGHTALYWYRQSLGQGLEFLIYFQGNSAPDKSGLPSDRFSAERTGGSVSTLTIQRTQQEDSAVYLCASSYRGGTNEKLFFGSGTQLSVL.

The gene calls are TRBV4-2 and TRBJ2-1, with D possibly TRBD1 on 5 matching bases. Germline CDR1 and CDR2: LGHNA and YNFKEQ. Trimming shortened V by 0 bases and J by 4 bases, and 10 bases separated the two germline ends. The CDR3 is made up of 15 amino acids. The DNA for the CDR3 is TGTGCCAGCAGCCAAGATCAGGGCGGTTACAATGAGCAGTTCTTC. Protein sequence: CASSQDQGGYNEQFF.